This T cell receptor (beta chain) was recovered during a study of T-cell reconstitution after alpha-beta-depleted transplantation in children listed by TCRdb under 2016. For the study in its entirety: T-cell immune reconstitution after TCRalphabeta/CD19-depleted allogeneic hematopoietic cell transplantation in children was quantitatively tracked in the study by means of TCR repertoire profiling.

The investigation overall reported the following: Hyperexpanded clone frequencies declined over subsequent months; after one year, T-cell counts and TCRbeta diversity were mostly attributed to newly produced T cells. The high TCRbeta diversity at day 60 in some patients was ascribed to recipient T cells and intrathymic progenitors that had survived conditioning. The apparently early recovery of alphabetaT-cell counts about two months after transplant reportedly depended on only several hundred rapidly expanded clones that came from non-depleted graft cells.

Taken from the germline V gene, the CDR1 and CDR2 loops are SGDLS and YYNGEE. At the junction V is shortened by 4 bases and J by 2 bases; bases outside the gene matches: 1. From the cysteine up to the phenylalanine, the CDR3 has a length of 14 residues. The retained sequence is limited to the CDR3, 42 bases, with the frame set at the first base. Sample treatment or condition, as interpreted from the label and publication: allogeneic hematopoietic cell transplantation with graft depleted of TCRalphabeta T cells and CD19 B cells. The children who served as transplant recipients had been given grafts of TCRalphabeta/CD19-depleted allogeneic hematopoietic cells. This clonotype was picked up many times. Its antigen is still unknown. Base-call qualities are not available, and no considerably larger clone is one nucleotide away. Library preparation was by PCR. TCRdb shows the sequencer as Illumina HiSeq 2500. TCR library preparation used molecular barcoding, with unique molecular identifiers applied to normalize quantification of the TCRbeta repertoire. TCRdb passed the public sequencing reads through fastp at Q25 and MiXCR, retaining productive beta sequences. Duplicate CDR3 protein sequences are folded into a single record with the most common DNA and genes. The sample yields more than 300,000 distinct CDR3 sequences; about 17% were counted once. The ten largest clones add up to roughly 40% of the sample.

The sample was PBMCs, mostly from graft donor cells, taken 360 days after TCRalphabeta/CD19-depleted stem cell transplant. The TCR comes from a male patient between 2 and 10 years old who had a stem cell transplant for acute lymphoblastic leukemia, so the T cells may come from the graft donor. The chain links TRBV9 with TRBJ2-1, and 9 junction bases match TRBD1. The bases are TGTGCCAGCAGCCGGACAGGGGCCTACAATGAGCAGTTCTTC. This yields the protein CASSRTGAYNEQFF. Outside the CDR3, residues come from the reference TRBV9 and TRBJ2-1 proteins, so the full variable domain is: DSGVTQTPKHLITATGQRVTLRCSPRSGDLSVYWYQQSLDQGLQFLIQYYNGEERAKGNILERFSAQQFPDLHSELNLSSLELGDSALYFCASSRTGAYNEQFFGPGTRLTVL.